The clone carrying this T cell receptor beta chain was picked up many times. The antigen is not known. These data belong to a study of CD8 T cells in ankylosing spondylitis. The study's findings and limits: The study identified a TCR beta motif of seven or eight highly homologous variants that appeared characteristic of ankylosing spondylitis blood.

Each CDR3 protein gets one entry after TCRdb re-called the 5' RACE reads with MiXCR. The sample consists of around 180,000 distinct CDR3 sequences, 18% of them appearing once. The clonotype originates from a male donor between 5 and 35 years old with ankylosing spondylitis or in good health (not recorded which). The specimen was blood, either unsorted or a sorted T cell fraction (not recorded which).

In DNA, the CDR3 is TGTGCCAGCAGCTTTACCGGCACCGGGGAGCTGTTTTTT. Protein sequence: CASSFTGTGELFF. This sequence joins TRBV7-2 and TRBJ2-2; D unclear. Germline V gene sequence: CDR1 SGHTA, CDR2 FQGNSA. V gave up 3 bases and J gave up 4 bases, with 6 bases separating them. The CDR3 loop spans 13 amino acids.